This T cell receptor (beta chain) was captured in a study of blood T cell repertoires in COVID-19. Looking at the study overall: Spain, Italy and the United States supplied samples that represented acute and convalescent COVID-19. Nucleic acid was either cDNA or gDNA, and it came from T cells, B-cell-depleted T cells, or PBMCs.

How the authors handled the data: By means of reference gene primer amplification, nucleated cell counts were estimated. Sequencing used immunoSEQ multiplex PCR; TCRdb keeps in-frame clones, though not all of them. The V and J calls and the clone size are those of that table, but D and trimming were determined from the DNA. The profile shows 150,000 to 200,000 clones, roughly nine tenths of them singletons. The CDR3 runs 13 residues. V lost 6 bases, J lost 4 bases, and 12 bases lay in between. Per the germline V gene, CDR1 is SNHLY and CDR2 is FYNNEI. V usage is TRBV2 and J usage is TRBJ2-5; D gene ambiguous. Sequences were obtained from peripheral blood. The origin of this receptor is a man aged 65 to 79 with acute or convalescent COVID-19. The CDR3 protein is CASRGGSGETQYF. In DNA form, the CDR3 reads TGTGCCAGCAGAGGCGGTTCGGGAGAGACCCAGTACTTC.